Listed here is a single TCR beta chain. The antigen remains unidentified. This CDR3 has 17 residues. J lost 0 bases, V lost 1 base, and 4 bases had no gene match. CDR1 is MDHEN and CDR2 is SYDVKM in the germline V gene. These data are taken from a study of T cell responses to AZD1222 COVID-19 vaccine. Broader study findings: A reported finding is that nearly half of spike-specific TCRs target unmutated variant regions.

Measured with immunoSEQ multiplex PCR; TCRdb has only the in-frame clones, and not every one. The table records 90,000 to 120,000 clones, 70% to 90% of them present only once. Here the sequenced sample was peripheral blood, taken on day 0 of AZD1222 vaccination. The chain couples TRBV28 to TRBJ1-5; 9 bases line up with TRBD1. The TCR comes from an adult in good health. The DNA for the CDR3 is TGTGCCAGCAGTTTATATAGGACAGGGGCTAGCAATCAGCCCCAGCATTTT. The encoded protein is CASSLYRTGASNQPQHF.